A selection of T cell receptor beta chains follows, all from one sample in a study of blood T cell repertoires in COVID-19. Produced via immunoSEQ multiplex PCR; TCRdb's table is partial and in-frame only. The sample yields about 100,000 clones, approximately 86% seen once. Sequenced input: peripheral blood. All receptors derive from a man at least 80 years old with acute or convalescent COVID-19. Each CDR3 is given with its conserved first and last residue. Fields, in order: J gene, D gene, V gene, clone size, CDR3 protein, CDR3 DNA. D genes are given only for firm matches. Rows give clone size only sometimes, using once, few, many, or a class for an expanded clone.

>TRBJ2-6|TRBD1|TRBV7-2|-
CASSFRQGSSGANVLTF
TGTGCCAGCAGCTTTAGACAGGGAAGCTCTGGGGCCAACGTCCTGACTTTC
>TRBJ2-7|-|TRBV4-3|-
CASSQARDRSYEQYF
TGCGCCAGCAGCCAAGCGAGAGACAGGTCCTACGAGCAGTACTTC
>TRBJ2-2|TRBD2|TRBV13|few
CASSPSVGLAGVTGELFF
TGTGCCAGCAGCCCATCAGTAGGGCTAGCGGGAGTTACCGGGGAGCTGTTTTTT
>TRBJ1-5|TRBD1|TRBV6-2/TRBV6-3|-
CASSLTGPGGNQPQHF
TGTGCCAGCAGCCTGACAGGGCCGGGTGGCAATCAGCCCCAGCATTTT
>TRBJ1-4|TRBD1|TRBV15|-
CATSRDPRTGSEKLFF
TGTGCCACCAGCAGAGATCCAAGGACAGGAAGTGAAAAACTGTTTTTT
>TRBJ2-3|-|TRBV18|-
CASSRLLQTGLDTQYF
TGTGCCAGCTCTCGCCTGTTACAGACCGGCCTAGATACGCAGTATTTT
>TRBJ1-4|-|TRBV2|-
CASSEGGPYEKLFF
TGTGCCAGCAGTGAAGGTGGCCCATATGAAAAACTGTTTTTT
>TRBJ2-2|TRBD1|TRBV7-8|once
CASSSRDRASTGELFF
TGTGCCAGCAGCTCCCGGGACAGGGCCTCCACCGGGGAGCTGTTTTTT
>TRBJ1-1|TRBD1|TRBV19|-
CASSRAGTGDTEAFF
TGTGCCAGTAGTAGGGCCGGGACAGGGGACACTGAAGCTTTCTTT
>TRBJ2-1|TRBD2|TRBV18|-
CASSPALAGSYNEQFF
TGTGCCAGCTCGCCGGCCCTAGCGGGTTCCTACAATGAGCAGTTCTTC
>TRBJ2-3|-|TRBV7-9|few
CASSPLGGSTDTQYF
TGTGCCAGCAGCCCCCTGGGAGGCAGCACAGATACGCAGTATTTT
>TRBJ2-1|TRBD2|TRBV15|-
CATSRGASGSGEQFF
TGTGCCACCAGCAGAGGTGCTAGCGGGAGTGGTGAGCAGTTCTTC
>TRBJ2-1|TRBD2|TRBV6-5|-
CASSYSTSGSYNEQFF
TGTGCCAGCAGTTACTCGACTAGCGGGAGCTACAATGAGCAGTTCTTC
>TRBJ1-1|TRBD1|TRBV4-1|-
CASSQAGGPEAFF
TGCGCCAGCAGCCAAGCAGGGGGTCCTGAAGCTTTCTTT
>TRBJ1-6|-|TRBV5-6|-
CASSSVHTGSYNSPLHF
TGTGCCAGCAGTTCGGTTCATACAGGCTCCTATAATTCACCCCTCCACTTT
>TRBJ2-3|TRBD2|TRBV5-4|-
CASSPGTSVTDTQYF
TGTGCCAGCAGCCCCGGGACTAGCGTTACAGATACGCAGTATTTT
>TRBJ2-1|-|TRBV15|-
CATSRDLAAPKFF
TGTGCCACCAGCAGAGATCTAGCAGCACCGAAGTTCTTC
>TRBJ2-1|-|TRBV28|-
CASSRRNEQFF
TGTGCCAGCAGTCGCCGGAATGAGCAGTTCTTC
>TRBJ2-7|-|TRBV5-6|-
CASSSTGPYEQYF
TGTGCCAGCAGCTCCACAGGGCCCTACGAGCAGTACTTC
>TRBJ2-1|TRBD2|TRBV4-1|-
CASSKSIAGGLGNEQFF
TGCGCCAGCAGCAAATCAATAGCGGGAGGGCTTGGCAATGAGCAGTTCTTC
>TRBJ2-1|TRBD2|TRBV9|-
CASSVAGQRGYNEQFF
TGTGCCAGCAGCGTAGCCGGGCAGCGGGGATACAATGAGCAGTTCTTC
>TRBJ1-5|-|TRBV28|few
CASRRNRDQPQHF
TGTGCCAGCAGGAGAAACCGAGATCAGCCCCAGCATTTT
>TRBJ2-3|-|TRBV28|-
CASSSPGNGGISTDTQYF
TGTGCCAGCAGTTCACCCGGCAATGGCGGGATTAGCACAGATACGCAGTATTTT
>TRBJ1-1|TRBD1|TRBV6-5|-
CASNRGQNTEAFF
TGTGCCAGCAACAGGGGGCAGAACACTGAAGCTTTCTTT
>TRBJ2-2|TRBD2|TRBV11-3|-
CASSGGLAGAGELFF
TGTGCCAGCAGCGGGGGACTAGCGGGAGCTGGGGAGCTGTTTTTT
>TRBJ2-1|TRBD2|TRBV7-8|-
CASSLERDASYNEQFF
TGTGCCAGCAGCTTAGAGCGGGACGCATCCTACAATGAGCAGTTCTTC
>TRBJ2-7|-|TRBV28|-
CASRSPRQKVYEQYF
TGTGCCAGCAGATCTCCTCGACAGAAGGTCTACGAGCAGTACTTC
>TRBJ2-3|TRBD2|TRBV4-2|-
CASSPRTSGSTDTQYF
TGTGCCAGCAGCCCCAGGACTAGCGGTAGCACAGATACGCAGTATTTT
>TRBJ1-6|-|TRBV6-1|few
CASSERAGAHSPLHF
TGTGCCAGCAGTGAACGAGCAGGGGCTCATTCACCCCTCCACTTT
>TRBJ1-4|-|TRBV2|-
CASSAFPEELFF
TGTGCCAGCAGCGCATTCCCCGAGGAACTGTTTTTT
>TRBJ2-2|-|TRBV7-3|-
CASSLNGVANTGELFF
TGTGCCAGCAGCTTAAACGGGGTAGCGAACACCGGGGAGCTGTTTTTT
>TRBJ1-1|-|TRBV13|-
CASSILQGSAFF
TGTGCCAGCAGCATACTACAGGGTTCGGCTTTCTTT
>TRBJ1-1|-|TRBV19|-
CASSIMGGTEAFF
TGTGCCAGTAGTATAATGGGAGGTACTGAAGCTTTCTTT
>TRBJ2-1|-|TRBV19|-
CASSNYGTGEWNEQFF
TGTGCCAGTAGCAATTATGGGACGGGGGAGTGGAATGAGCAGTTCTTC
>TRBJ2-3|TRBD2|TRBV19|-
CASSLTSGSRADTQYF
TGTGCCAGTAGTTTGACTAGCGGGAGTCGTGCAGATACGCAGTATTTT
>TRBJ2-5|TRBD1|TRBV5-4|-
CASSSRTGEWETQYF
TGTGCCAGCAGCTCACGGACAGGGGAGTGGGAGACCCAGTACTTC
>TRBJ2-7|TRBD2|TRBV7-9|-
CASSFTSGYEQYF
TGTGCCAGCAGCTTTACTAGCGGATACGAGCAGTACTTC
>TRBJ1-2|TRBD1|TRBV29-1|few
CSVGQGNGYTF
TGCAGCGTTGGACAGGGGAATGGCTACACCTTC
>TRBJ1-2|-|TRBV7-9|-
CASSLKGDYGYTF
TGTGCCAGCAGCTTGAAGGGGGACTATGGCTACACCTTC
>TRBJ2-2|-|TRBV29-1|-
CSVLIFGTPNTGELFF
TGCAGCGTCCTTATCTTTGGGACTCCCAACACCGGGGAGCTGTTTTTT
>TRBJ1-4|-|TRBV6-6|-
CASSDREKLFF
TGTGCCAGCAGTGACAGGGAAAAACTGTTTTTT
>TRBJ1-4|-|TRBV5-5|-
CASSFAWGRANEKLFF
TGTGCCAGCAGCTTTGCGTGGGGCAGGGCAAATGAAAAACTGTTTTTT
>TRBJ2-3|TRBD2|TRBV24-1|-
CATPRGLASDTQYF
TGTGCCACCCCCCGGGGACTAGCATCAGATACGCAGTATTTT
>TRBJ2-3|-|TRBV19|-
CASSIGQDTQYF
TGTGCCAGTAGTATAGGTCAGGATACGCAGTATTTT
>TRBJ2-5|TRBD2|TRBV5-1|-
CASSVRTSGRETLKQETQYF
TGCGCCAGCAGCGTTCGGACTAGCGGGAGGGAGACCCTAAAACAAGAGACCCAGTACTTC
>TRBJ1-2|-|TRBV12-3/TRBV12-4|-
CASSLIANYGYTF
TGTGCCAGCAGTTTAATAGCGAACTATGGCTACACCTTC